This TCR beta chain was recorded in a study of CD8+ T cells in alopecia areata. About the research overall: Tofacitinib was given for 6 to 18 months, then stopped for 6 months. Treated patients were scored for severity by percent of scalp affected.

The V end was cut by 4 bases, the J end by 1 base, with 12 bases between. The CDR3 extends over 14 amino acids. Per germline, CDR1 SQVTM and CDR2 ANQGSEA. Study-wide results and caveats: Clonality in the scalp and expanded CD8+ clones ranked among the top 100 were significantly decreased by tofacitinib.

RNA was isolated and reverse transcribed to cDNA, the sequencing template. The protocol was immunoSEQ multiplex PCR, while the TCRdb copy is restricted to in-frame clones and leaves out a portion. The sample has about 210,000 clones; about three fifths are singletons. With regard to this clone: No antigen is known for it.

Regarding treatment: oral pan-JAK inhibitor, 5-10 mg twice daily. Alopecia areata patients gave lesional scalp punch biopsies and peripheral blood samples. This chain connects TRBV29-1 to TRBJ2-3; D is unclear. The material was CD4+ T cells sorted from blood, obtained at week 4, from a patient treated with tofacitinib. The sequence derives from a human donor with alopecia areata. As DNA, the CDR3 is TGCAGCGTTGTTTTACGTGGGGGCACAGATACGCAGTATTTT. Its protein is CSVVLRGGTDTQYF.